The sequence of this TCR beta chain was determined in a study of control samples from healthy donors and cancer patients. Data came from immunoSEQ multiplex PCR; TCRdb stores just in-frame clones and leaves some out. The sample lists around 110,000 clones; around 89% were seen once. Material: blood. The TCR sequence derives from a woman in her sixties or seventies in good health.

Written as DNA, the CDR3 is TGCAGTGCTAGTGGGAAGCGAGGGCGGGGGGGCCAAGAGACCCAGTACTTC. Its protein is CSASGKRGRGGQETQYF. The rearrangement joins TRBV20-1 to TRBJ2-5; 9 nucleotides match TRBD2. CDR1 is DFQATT and CDR2 is SNEGSKA in the germline V gene (reference sequence). The CDR3 extends over 17 amino acids. With 3 bases clipped from V and 1 base from J, the junction kept 12 bases outside the gene matches.